Below, one TCR beta chain is given with its context. One entry per CDR3 protein results from TCRdb running MiXCR on the reads. The table includes 200,000 to 250,000 distinct CDR3 sequences, about 23% detected once. These data originate in a study of T cell repertoires in cytomegalovirus infection. Study information: Matching HLA type, along with CMV infection, was indicated by public TCR beta signatures.

CDR1 and CDR2 from the germline V gene are SGHAT and FQNNGV. The V end was cut by 0 bases, the J end by 5 bases, with 10 bases between. CDR3 length: 14 amino acids. The clonotype originates from a human donor in good health (CMV status not recorded). Some clones in this sample may be carry-over from other donors' samples. The sequenced material came from CD8+ T cells from PBMCs. This chain links TRBV11-2 with TRBJ2-5, with a possible D match to TRBD2 (6 bases). CDR3 nucleotides: TGTGCCAGCAGCTTAGATGGGGGGTCGGAGACCCAGTACTTC. It encodes CASSLDGGSETQYF.